The 14 T cell receptor beta chains below all came from one sample that was sequenced in a study of T cell responses to AZD1222 COVID-19 vaccine. Produced via immunoSEQ multiplex PCR; TCRdb's table is partial and in-frame only. The sample has approximately 130,000 clones, 80% to 95% seen once. The sample consisted of peripheral blood, taken on day 0 of AZD1222 vaccination. All receptors derive from an adult in good health.

CDR3 DNA sequence: TGTGCCAGCAGTCCGACAGGGGGCTCCTACAATGAGCAGTTCTTC. Translating it yields CASSPTGGSYNEQFF. The chain carries TRBV28 and TRBJ2-1; 9 bases map to TRBD1. The length of the CDR3 is 15 residues. Germline CDR1 reads MDHEN; CDR2 reads SYDVKM. V was clipped by 5 bases and J by 0 bases; unmatched bases: 2.

This clone showed up just once. The chain combines TRBV7-8 with TRBJ2-5; D is perhaps TRBD1 (6 bases). CDR1 is SGHVS, CDR2 FQNEAQ, per germline. This CDR3 is 15 amino acids long. V was cut by 3 bases and J by 5 bases, with 16 bases left in between. The CDR3: CASSLGKTGRETQYF. The CDR3, as DNA: TGTGCCAGCAGCTTGGGGAAGACAGGTCGGGAGACCCAGTACTTC.

The chain has TRBV29-1 and TRBJ2-5; 8 bases line up with TRBD2. Germline CDR1 SQVTM, CDR2 ANQGSEA. The CDR3 spans 12 residues. Trimming took 7 bases from V and 5 from J; bases not matched to a gene: 6. The CDR3 is CSARLARETQYF. CDR3 bases: TGCAGCGCACGACTAGCGAGGGAGACCCAGTACTTC.

The chain recombines TRBV2 with TRBJ2-7; D possibly corresponds to TRBD2 (6 bases). Per germline, CDR1 SNHLY and CDR2 FYNNEI. CDR3 length: 13 residues. The V end lost 6 bases, the J end lost 1 base, and 10 bases lay between the germline ends. The CDR3 DNA sequence: TGTGCCAGCAGATCCGGGACTTCCTACGAGCAGTACTTC. It is translated as CASRSGTSYEQYF.

In this sample, this clone turned up once. The rearrangement joins TRBV7-8 to TRBJ1-1, with 8 bases that match TRBD1. CDR3 length: 17 residues. The V segment lost 5 bases and the J segment 3 bases; nucleotides outside the gene matches: 14. Per germline, CDR1 SGHVS and CDR2 FQNEAQ. The DNA for the CDR3 is TGTGCCAGCAGCCAAGGACAGGGACGGATCATAGACACTGAAGCTTTCTTT. Translated: CASSQGQGRIIDTEAFF.

The rearrangement joins TRBV19 to TRBJ2-7, with D possibly matching TRBD1 (5 bases). The CDR3 loop spans 16 amino acids. V shed 3 bases and J shed 3 bases, with 18 bases lying between them. Germline V gene data show CDR1 as LNHDA and CDR2 as SQIVND (reference sequence). The CDR3 DNA sequence: TGTGCCAGTAGTATTGTGGGAACTGGGGCGGACTACGAGCAGTACTTC. Translating gives CASSIVGTGADYEQYF.

The chain uses TRBV19 and TRBJ1-2, with 9 bases aligning to TRBD1. The CDR3 loop spans 17 amino acids. The V segment lost 5 bases and the J segment 4 bases; nucleotides outside the gene matches: 14. Germline V gives CDR1 LNHDA, CDR2 SQIVND (reference sequence). The CDR3 DNA follows: TGTGCCAGTAGTCCGGGGACAGGGAATCTCTGGGGCTATGGCTACACCTTC. Translation gives CASSPGTGNLWGYGYTF.

The rearrangement joins TRBV5-4 to TRBJ2-2; no clear D gene. V was pared by 0 bases and J by 0 bases, with 3 bases between. The CDR3 contains 14 residues. CDR1 and CDR2 (germline): SGHNT, YYREEE (reference sequence). The CDR3 is CASSLVPNTGELFF. The CDR3 nucleotides are TGTGCCAGCAGCTTGGTTCCGAACACCGGGGAGCTGTTTTTT.

V usage is TRBV6-5 and J usage is TRBJ1-5; 9 bases are shared with TRBD1. Germline V gives CDR1 MNHEY, CDR2 SVGAGI. Trimming at V came to 4 bases and at J to 7 bases, leaving 8 bases not matched to a gene. The CDR3 is 15 residues long. CDR3 loop: CASSFGTGTGQPQHF. CDR3 bases: TGTGCCAGCAGTTTCGGGACAGGGACAGGCCAGCCCCAGCATTTT.

The chain recombines TRBV28 with TRBJ2-1, with 13 bases aligning to TRBD2. The CDR3 has 22 residues. Germline trimming cut 4 bases from V and 0 bases from J; bases unmatched to any gene: 18. From germline, CDR1 is MDHEN and CDR2 SYDVKM. The CDR3 bases are TGTGCCAGCAGTTCCCGGAGGCTGGGGACTAGCGGGGCGCCCAGCTCCTACAATGAGCAGTTCTTC. This sequence encodes CASSSRRLGTSGAPSSYNEQFF.

CDR3 coding DNA: TGCGCCAGCAGTCTCGGAAGAAAGAGCTCTGGAAACACCATATATTTT. Its protein product is CASSLGRKSSGNTIYF. The chain has TRBV4-1 and TRBJ1-3; no reliable D call. V was pared by 6 bases and J by 0 bases, with 15 bases between. The germline V gene has CDR1 MGHRA and CDR2 YSYEKL. CDR3 size: 16 residues.

The V and J genes are TRBV5-4 and TRBJ2-2, with D possibly matching TRBD1 (5 bases). CDR3 size: 15 residues. Germline V gene data show CDR1 as SGHNT and CDR2 as YYREEE (reference sequence). Between the trimmed V and J ends, which lost 4 bases and 1 base, there was a span of 11 bases. CDR3 sequence reads: CASSQGSGNTGELFF. CDR3 coding DNA: TGTGCCAGCAGCCAGGGCTCAGGGAACACCGGGGAGCTGTTTTTT.

The chain recombines TRBV28 with TRBJ1-2, with 10 nucleotides matching TRBD1. The germline V gene encodes CDR1 MDHEN and CDR2 SYDVKM. The junction had 2 bases not matched to a gene; V was cut back by 5 bases and J by 5 bases. The CDR3 covers 13 residues. In DNA, the CDR3 is TGTGCCAGCAGTGGGGACAGGGGATATGGCTACACCTTC. This gives the protein CASSGDRGYGYTF.

Here the CDR3 DNA reads TGTGCCAGCAGTTTTTTTAGCGGGAAGGCGGATACGCAGTATTTT. It specifies CASSFFSGKADTQYF. V is TRBV27 and J is TRBJ2-3; 8 bases line up with TRBD2. The CDR3 length is 15 residues. Trimming at V came to 3 bases and at J to 6 bases, leaving 8 bases not matched to a gene. Germline V lookup: CDR1 MNHEY, CDR2 SMNVEV (reference sequence).